These 3 T cell receptor beta chains were all obtained from the same sample, sequenced in a study of T cell responses to AZD1222 COVID-19 vaccine (dated by TCRdb to 2020 to 2022). The time point label for this specimen denotes: baseline before first vaccination. The library was obtained by the immunoSEQ multiplex PCR assay. TCRdb took over this immuneACCESS table, retaining in-frame rearrangements with V and J assigned. Such tables are incomplete; in checked studies, under half of the missing clones stem from an unresolved V gene, and the remainder is unexplained. The sample records roughly 100,000 clones, about 85% of which are singletons. The ten largest clones add up to about 5% of the sample. Sequencing used peripheral blood, obtained on day 0 of AZD1222 vaccination. Every receptor here comes from an adult in good health.

This chain connects TRBV11-1 to TRBJ2-5; TRBD2 is a possible D gene (5 bases). This CDR3 spans 13 amino acids. CDR1 SGHAT and CDR2 FQDESV come from the germline V gene (reference sequence). V was pared by 2 bases and J by 3 bases, with 7 bases between. In DNA, the CDR3 is TGTGCCAGCAGCTTACGGGATGAAGAGACCCAGTACTTC. Translated, it gives CASSLRDEETQYF.

V and J are TRBV11-2 and TRBJ2-7; D is perhaps TRBD1 (6 bases). The ends were cut back, 5 bases at V and 3 bases at J, with 8 bases in the middle. The CDR3 runs 12 residues. Per germline, CDR1 SGHAT and CDR2 FQNNGV. The CDR3 nucleotides are TGTGCCAGCAGCATACAGGGCTACGAGCAGTACTTC. Translated: CASSIQGYEQYF.

This clone was detected only a few times. The chain combines TRBV29-1 with TRBJ1-1; D is perhaps TRBD1 (6 bases). Germline CDR1 and CDR2: SQVTM and ANQGSEA. Trimming stripped 7 bases from V and 0 bases from J, with 12 bases between. This CDR3 comprises 13 residues. The CDR3 is CSARGTLNTEAFF. The CDR3 bases are TGCAGCGCTAGGGGGACCCTGAACACTGAAGCTTTCTTT.